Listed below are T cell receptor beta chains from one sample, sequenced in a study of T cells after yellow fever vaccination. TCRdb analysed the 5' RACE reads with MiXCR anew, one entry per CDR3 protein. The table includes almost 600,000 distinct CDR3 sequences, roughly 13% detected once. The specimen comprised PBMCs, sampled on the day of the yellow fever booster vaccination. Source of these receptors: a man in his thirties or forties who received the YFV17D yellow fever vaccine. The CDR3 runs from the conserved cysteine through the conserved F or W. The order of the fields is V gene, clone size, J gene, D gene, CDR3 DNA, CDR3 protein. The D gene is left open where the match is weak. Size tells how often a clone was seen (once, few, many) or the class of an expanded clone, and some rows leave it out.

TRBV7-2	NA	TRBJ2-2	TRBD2	TGTGCCAGCGGGAGCGGGAGTAAGGCCGGGGAGCTGTTTTTT	CASGSGSKAGELFF
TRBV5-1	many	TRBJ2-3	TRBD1	TGCGCCAGCAGCCCGGGACAGGGAACAGATACGCAGTATTTT	CASSPGQGTDTQYF
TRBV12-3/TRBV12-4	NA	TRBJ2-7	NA	TGTGCCAGCAGCCTCTCCACTTCGGGGGAGCAGTACTTC	CASSLSTSGEQYF
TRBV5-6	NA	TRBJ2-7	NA	TGTGCCAGCAGCAGAGGGGCCTGGTACGAGCAGTACTTC	CASSRGAWYEQYF
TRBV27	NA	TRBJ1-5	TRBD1	TGTGCCAGCAGTTTTGGGACAGGCGGAAGGGTTCTGTATTTT	CASSFGTGGRVLYF
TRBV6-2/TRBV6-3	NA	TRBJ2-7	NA	TGTGCCAGCAGCAATGGGGGGACATACTCCTACGAGCAGTACTTC	CASSNGGTYSYEQYF
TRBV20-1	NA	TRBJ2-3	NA	TGCAGTGCCCCGGTGGGGACAGATACGCAGTATTTT	CSAPVGTDTQYF
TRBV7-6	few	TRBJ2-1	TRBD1	TGTGCCAGCAGCTTGGGACAGGCTAGCAATGAGCAGTTCTTC	CASSLGQASNEQFF
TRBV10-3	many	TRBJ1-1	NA	TGTGCCATAAAAGACGTGGGCACTGAAGCTTTCTTT	CAIKDVGTEAFF
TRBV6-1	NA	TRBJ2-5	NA	TGTGCCAGCAGTGGGCCCGGACCTCGGTCGCGTTACCAAGAGACCCAGTACTTC	CASSGPGPRSRYQETQYF
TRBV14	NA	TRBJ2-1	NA	TGTGCCAGCAGCTACAACAATAGCTATGAGCAGTTCTTC	CASSYNNSYEQFF
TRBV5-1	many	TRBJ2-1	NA	TGCGCCAGCAGTCCTGGACCGCCCAATGAGCAGTTCTTC	CASSPGPPNEQFF
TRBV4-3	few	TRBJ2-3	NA	TGCGCCAGCAGCGGCTTCCACACAGATACGCAGTATTTT	CASSGFHTDTQYF
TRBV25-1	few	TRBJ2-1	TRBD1	TGTGCCAGCAGTGAATATATGCCTGGGACAGGGGTCGCCAATGAGCAGTTCTTC	CASSEYMPGTGVANEQFF
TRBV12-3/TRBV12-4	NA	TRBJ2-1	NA	TGTGCCAGCTGCCGAGACAGCTCCTACAATGAGCAGTTCTTC	CASCRDSSYNEQFF
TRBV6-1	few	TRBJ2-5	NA	TGTGCCAGTTCAAGGGCGGCCCTCCAAGAGACCCAGTACTTC	CASSRAALQETQYF
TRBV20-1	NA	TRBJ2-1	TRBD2	TGCAGTGCTAGGACTGGACTAGCGGGAGAGCAGTTCTTC	CSARTGLAGEQFF
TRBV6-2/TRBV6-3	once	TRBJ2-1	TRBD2	TGTGCCAGCAGTTACACCCTAGCGGGACTCTACAATGAGCAGTTCTTC	CASSYTLAGLYNEQFF
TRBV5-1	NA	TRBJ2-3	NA	TGCGCCTCCTCGGGGGAGGTTACAGAGGCGCAGTATTTT	CASSGEVTEAQYF
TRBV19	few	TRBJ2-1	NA	TGTGCCAGTAGTCCCGGACGTCTATCCTACAATGAGCAGTTCTTC	CASSPGRLSYNEQFF
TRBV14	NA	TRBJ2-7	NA	TGTGCCAGCAGCCAAACCGGGGCCGCAACCTACGAGCCGTACTTC	CASSQTGAATYEPYF
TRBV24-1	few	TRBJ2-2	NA	TGTGCCACCAGTGAGTCGGCCGTTCAGGGAGAGCTGTTTTTT	CATSESAVQGELFF
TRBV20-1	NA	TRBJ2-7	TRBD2	TGCAGTGCTCCCGAGAGCGGGAGGTTGTTTGAGCAGTACTTC	CSAPESGRLFEQYF
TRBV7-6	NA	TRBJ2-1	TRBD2	TGTGCCAGCAGCTTAGTATGGACTAGCGAAAAGAATTACAATGAGCAGTTCTTC	CASSLVWTSEKNYNEQFF
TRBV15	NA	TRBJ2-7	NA	TGTGCCACCAGCAGAGAAGGGGGGTTTGTAGGCGGGACGGGCTACGAGCAGTACTTC	CATSREGGFVGGTGYEQYF
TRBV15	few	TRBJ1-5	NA	TGTGCCACCAGCAGTTCAGGGAACAATCAGCCCCAGCATTTT	CATSSSGNNQPQHF
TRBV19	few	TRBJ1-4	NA	TGTGCCAGTAGTGGTCGACCGCAAAATGAAAAACTGTTTTTT	CASSGRPQNEKLFF
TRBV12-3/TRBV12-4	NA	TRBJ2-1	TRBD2	TGTGCCAGCAAGATGACTAGCGGCTCCTACAATGAGCAGTTCTTC	CASKMTSGSYNEQFF
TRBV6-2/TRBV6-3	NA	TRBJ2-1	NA	TGTGCCAGCTGTATCCTCTACAATGAGCAGTTCTTC	CASCILYNEQFF
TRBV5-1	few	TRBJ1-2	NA	TGCGCCAGCAGCCCACCTGCGGAAAACTATGGCTACACCTTC	CASSPPAENYGYTF
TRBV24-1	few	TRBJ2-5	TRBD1	TGTGCCACCAGTGATGCCGGGACAGGGGAAAGGGAGACCCAGTACTTC	CATSDAGTGERETQYF
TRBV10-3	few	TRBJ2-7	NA	TGTGCCATCAGTGGATCCGGGACGCCCTACGAGCAGTACTTC	CAISGSGTPYEQYF
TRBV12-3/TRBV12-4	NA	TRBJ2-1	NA	TGTGCCAGCACCTGGGGCAGGGTAAGCTACAATGAGCAGTTCTTC	CASTWGRVSYNEQFF
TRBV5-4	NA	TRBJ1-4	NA	TGTGCCAGCAGCCCCGATGGGGGGACTAATGAAAAACTGTTTTTT	CASSPDGGTNEKLFF
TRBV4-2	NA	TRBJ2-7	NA	TGTGCCAGCAGCCAAGAAGGGAGCTTCTACGAGCAGTACTTC	CASSQEGSFYEQYF
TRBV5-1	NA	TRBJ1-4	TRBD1	TGCGCCAGCAGGGGACAGACAACTAATGAAAAACTGTTTTTT	CASRGQTTNEKLFF
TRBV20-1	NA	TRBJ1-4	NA	TGCAGTGCTAGAGCTTTCTTCGGGGGCTTGTATGAAAAACTGTTTTTT	CSARAFFGGLYEKLFF
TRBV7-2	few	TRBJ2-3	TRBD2	TGTGCCAGCAGCCCAGGGACTAGCGGTTTCCCGCAGTATTTT	CASSPGTSGFPQYF
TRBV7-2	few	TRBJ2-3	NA	TGTGCCAGCAGCCGATATAGGGTTAGCACAGATACGCAGTATTTT	CASSRYRVSTDTQYF
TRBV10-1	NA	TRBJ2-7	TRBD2	TGCGCCAGCAGTGCCTTGACTAGCGGGAGAGGCGAGCAGTACTTC	CASSALTSGRGEQYF
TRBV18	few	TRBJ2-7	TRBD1	TGTGCCAGCTCACCTCAGACAGGGCTCGGTGTCGAGCAGTACTTC	CASSPQTGLGVEQYF
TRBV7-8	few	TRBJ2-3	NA	TGTGCCAGCAGCCCCCGCGGGGGCGGAAACACAGATACGCAGTATTTT	CASSPRGGGNTDTQYF
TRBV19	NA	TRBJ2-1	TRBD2	TGTGCCAGTAGGATTCTAGCGGGAGGGCCCTATGAGCAGTTCTTC	CASRILAGGPYEQFF
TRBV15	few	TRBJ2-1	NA	TGTGCCACCGGGCCGGGGCCGGCCCACAATGAGCAGTTCTTC	CATGPGPAHNEQFF
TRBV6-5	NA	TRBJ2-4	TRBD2	TGTGCCAGCAGTTACGAGCGGATAGCGGGAGGGCCTAACATTCAGTACTTC	CASSYERIAGGPNIQYF
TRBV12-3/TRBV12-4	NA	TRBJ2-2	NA	TGTGCCAGCAGTTTGTGGAGGGAGGACACCGGGGAGCTGTTTTTT	CASSLWREDTGELFF
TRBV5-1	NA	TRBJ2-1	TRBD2	TGCGCCAGCAGCGGAGGGACTAGCGGGCGACACAATGAGCAGTTCTTC	CASSGGTSGRHNEQFF
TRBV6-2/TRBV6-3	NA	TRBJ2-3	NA	TGTGCCAGCAGTTACTCGACGGTCGGGGGAGATACGCAGTATTTT	CASSYSTVGGDTQYF